The rows below give T cell receptor beta chains drawn from one sample of a study of blood T cell repertoires in COVID-19. The method was immunoSEQ multiplex PCR; TCRdb's version includes in-frame clones alone and lacks a portion of them. The repertoire holds some 150,000 clones, with 70% to 85% as singletons. The sample consisted of peripheral blood. These receptors all stem from a woman aged 45 to 65 in a cohort sampled during active or convalescent COVID-19. The CDR3 runs from the conserved cysteine through the conserved F or W. Fields, in order: J gene, V gene, D gene, clone size, CDR3 DNA, CDR3 protein. The D gene is left open where the match is weak. Size values are once, few and many counts, or a class for expanded clones, and some rows have none.

j_gene: TRBJ1-5; v_gene: TRBV4-3; d_gene: -; abundance: -; CDR3nt: TGCGCCAGCAGCCAAGATAGGAGGCAGCCCCAGCATTTT; CDR3aa: CASSQDRRQPQHF
j_gene: TRBJ2-3; v_gene: TRBV19; d_gene: TRBD2; abundance: -; CDR3nt: TGTGCCAGTAGTATACGGCGGGGGGGCGCCGATACGCAGTATTTT; CDR3aa: CASSIRRGGADTQYF
j_gene: TRBJ2-3; v_gene: TRBV5-4; d_gene: TRBD2; abundance: -; CDR3nt: TGTGCCAGCAGCTTGAAGGTAGCGGGGGGGCCCGGCACAGATACGCAGTATTTT; CDR3aa: CASSLKVAGGPGTDTQYF
j_gene: TRBJ2-3; v_gene: TRBV18; d_gene: TRBD1; abundance: -; CDR3nt: TGTGCCAGCTCACAAAGACAGGGGGCGACAGATACGCAGTATTTT; CDR3aa: CASSQRQGATDTQYF
j_gene: TRBJ1-3; v_gene: TRBV2; d_gene: -; abundance: once; CDR3nt: TGTGCCAGCTCGCCGGTTAAGGGAAACACCATATATTTT; CDR3aa: CASSPVKGNTIYF
j_gene: TRBJ2-2; v_gene: TRBV10-3; d_gene: -; abundance: -; CDR3nt: TGTGCCATCAGTGAGTCGCTTGGGCCCGGGGAGCTGTTTTTT; CDR3aa: CAISESLGPGELFF
j_gene: TRBJ1-5; v_gene: TRBV19; d_gene: TRBD1; abundance: -; CDR3nt: TGTGCCAGTAGTTTGGGGACAGGGGGCGTCAATCAGCCCCAGCATTTT; CDR3aa: CASSLGTGGVNQPQHF
j_gene: TRBJ2-5; v_gene: TRBV3-1/TRBV3-2; d_gene: -; abundance: -; CDR3nt: TGTGCCAGCAGCCAAGTTCTAGTGGGAAGCAGGGCTAAAGAGACCCAGTACTTC; CDR3aa: CASSQVLVGSRAKETQYF
j_gene: TRBJ2-2; v_gene: TRBV11-3; d_gene: TRBD2; abundance: -; CDR3nt: TGTGCCAGCAGCTTAGATGGGGTGGCTAGCGGGCGCACGAACACCGGGGAGCTGTTTTTT; CDR3aa: CASSLDGVASGRTNTGELFF
j_gene: TRBJ1-5; v_gene: TRBV6-2/TRBV6-3; d_gene: TRBD1; abundance: once; CDR3nt: TGTGCCAGCAGTTACCGGGACAGGAATCAGCCCCAGCATTTT; CDR3aa: CASSYRDRNQPQHF
j_gene: TRBJ2-7; v_gene: TRBV7-9; d_gene: TRBD1; abundance: -; CDR3nt: TGTGCCAGCAGCCGAGGGGGCTCCCACGAGCAGTACTTC; CDR3aa: CASSRGGSHEQYF
j_gene: TRBJ1-3; v_gene: TRBV6-1; d_gene: -; abundance: -; CDR3nt: TGTGCCAGCAGTGAAGGCGGTTCTGGAAACACCATATATTTT; CDR3aa: CASSEGGSGNTIYF
j_gene: TRBJ1-6; v_gene: TRBV3-1/TRBV3-2; d_gene: -; abundance: -; CDR3nt: TGTGCCAGCAGCCAAGATGTGGGGGGTTCTTTCAATTCACCCCTCCACTTT; CDR3aa: CASSQDVGGSFNSPLHF
j_gene: TRBJ2-3; v_gene: TRBV18; d_gene: TRBD2; abundance: -; CDR3nt: TGTGCCAGCTCACCACCCGGACTAGCGGGGGCGGATACGCAGTATTTT; CDR3aa: CASSPPGLAGADTQYF
j_gene: TRBJ2-3; v_gene: TRBV7-8; d_gene: TRBD2; abundance: -; CDR3nt: TGTGCCAGCAGCCGTCACGAGGCTAGCGGGGGGCCCGGGTTT; CDR3aa: CASSRHEASGGPGF
j_gene: TRBJ2-5; v_gene: TRBV19; d_gene: -; abundance: -; CDR3nt: TGTGCCAGTAGTTCTCTAGCGATCCAAGAGACCCAGTACTTC; CDR3aa: CASSSLAIQETQYF
j_gene: TRBJ2-5; v_gene: TRBV19; d_gene: TRBD1; abundance: -; CDR3nt: TGTGCCAGTAGTATTGGACAGGGGTCTGAGACCCAGTACTTC; CDR3aa: CASSIGQGSETQYF
j_gene: TRBJ2-3; v_gene: TRBV21-1; d_gene: -; abundance: -; CDR3nt: TGTGCCAGCAGTGGGACAGGGGAGTATTTT; CDR3aa: CASSGTGEYF
j_gene: TRBJ2-5; v_gene: TRBV4-2; d_gene: TRBD2; abundance: few; CDR3nt: TGTGCCAGCAGCCCGGGACTAGCGGGGGGGCGTACCCAGTACTTC; CDR3aa: CASSPGLAGGRTQYF
j_gene: TRBJ2-5; v_gene: TRBV5-4; d_gene: TRBD2; abundance: -; CDR3nt: TGTGCCAGCAGCGGGACTAGCGGGAACCAAGAGACCCAGTACTTC; CDR3aa: CASSGTSGNQETQYF
j_gene: TRBJ1-5; v_gene: TRBV6-1; d_gene: -; abundance: -; CDR3nt: TGTGCCAGCAGTGAAAGCGGGGTAGGACAGCCCCAGCATTTT; CDR3aa: CASSESGVGQPQHF